This is a list of T cell receptor beta chains from one sample in a study of T cell changes during pregnancy in multiple sclerosis. The protocol was immunoSEQ multiplex PCR, while the TCRdb copy is restricted to in-frame clones and leaves out a portion. The sample comprises around 30,000 clones, about 91% of which are singletons, and roughly 0.77% rests with the top ten. Sequenced material: CD4+ T cells from peripheral blood mononuclear cells, taken in the second trimester of pregnancy. These receptors all stem from a female donor with multiple sclerosis, enrolled in a pregnancy study. CDR3s include the opening cysteine and the closing phenylalanine or tryptophan. The order of the fields is D gene, V gene, clone size, J gene, CDR3 DNA, CDR3 protein. D genes are given only for firm matches. Size is stated for part of the rows, as once, few or many counts, or as a class when the clone is expanded.

d_call: NA; v_call: TRBV11-3; clone_size: NA; j_call: TRBJ2-3; cdr3_nt: TGTGCCAGCAGCTTAGGAGCGGCTAACACAGATACGCAGTATTTT; cdr3_aa: CASSLGAANTDTQYF
d_call: NA; v_call: TRBV6-6; clone_size: few; j_call: TRBJ1-6; cdr3_nt: TGTGCCAGCAGTTACTCGAGACAGGACGATTCACCCCTCCACTTT; cdr3_aa: CASSYSRQDDSPLHF
d_call: NA; v_call: TRBV5-1; clone_size: NA; j_call: TRBJ1-1; cdr3_nt: TGCGCCAGCAGCATCCGACAGGCGGACACTGAAGCTTTCTTT; cdr3_aa: CASSIRQADTEAFF
d_call: TRBD2; v_call: TRBV5-4; clone_size: NA; j_call: TRBJ2-1; cdr3_nt: TGTGCCAGCACCTTAGCGGGGGGTAGGAATGAGCAGTTCTTC; cdr3_aa: CASTLAGGRNEQFF
d_call: NA; v_call: TRBV7-2; clone_size: NA; j_call: TRBJ1-2; cdr3_nt: TGTGCCAGCAGCTTAGAAGGGACAATTAACTATGGCTACACCTTC; cdr3_aa: CASSLEGTINYGYTF
d_call: NA; v_call: TRBV5-1; clone_size: NA; j_call: TRBJ2-3; cdr3_nt: TGCGCCAGCAGCTTGACGCCAAGAAAGGAGGATACGCAGTATTTT; cdr3_aa: CASSLTPRKEDTQYF
d_call: NA; v_call: TRBV30; clone_size: once; j_call: TRBJ1-5; cdr3_nt: TGTGCCTGGGCCGGGAGCCGGGGTCAGCCCCAGCATTTT; cdr3_aa: CAWAGSRGQPQHF
d_call: NA; v_call: TRBV18; clone_size: few; j_call: TRBJ2-2; cdr3_nt: TGTGCCAGCTCACCACGAGGCGGTTATGGGACCGGGGAGCTGTTTTTT; cdr3_aa: CASSPRGGYGTGELFF
d_call: TRBD1; v_call: TRBV5-1; clone_size: NA; j_call: TRBJ2-5; cdr3_nt: TGCGCCAGCAGCTCAACAGGGGGCTGGCAAGAGACCCAGTACTTC; cdr3_aa: CASSSTGGWQETQYF
d_call: NA; v_call: TRBV2; clone_size: NA; j_call: TRBJ2-3; cdr3_nt: TGTGCCAGCAGTGAGTGGGGGACTCGCGGCTCTAGCACAGATACGCAGTATTTT; cdr3_aa: CASSEWGTRGSSTDTQYF
d_call: NA; v_call: TRBV19; clone_size: NA; j_call: TRBJ1-5; cdr3_nt: TGTGCCAGTAGTATATTGCAGTACGTCACCCCTCAGCCCCAGCATTTT; cdr3_aa: CASSILQYVTPQPQHF
d_call: TRBD1; v_call: TRBV9; clone_size: NA; j_call: TRBJ1-6; cdr3_nt: TGTGCCAGCAGCCCCCGTCAGGGGGCAGATTCACCCCTCCACTTT; cdr3_aa: CASSPRQGADSPLHF
d_call: NA; v_call: TRBV28; clone_size: NA; j_call: TRBJ1-2; cdr3_nt: TGTGCCAGCAGTACCGGGACAGGCTACACCTTC; cdr3_aa: CASSTGTGYTF
d_call: TRBD1; v_call: TRBV6-5; clone_size: NA; j_call: TRBJ2-7; cdr3_nt: TGTGCCAGCGGACGGACAGGGACCTCCTACGAGCAGTACTTC; cdr3_aa: CASGRTGTSYEQYF
d_call: TRBD2; v_call: TRBV5-6; clone_size: NA; j_call: TRBJ2-7; cdr3_nt: TGTGCCAGCAGCTTGCTTGGGCTAGCGGGGGGTTACTACGAGCAGTACTTC; cdr3_aa: CASSLLGLAGGYYEQYF
d_call: NA; v_call: TRBV11-2; clone_size: NA; j_call: TRBJ1-5; cdr3_nt: TGTGCCAGCCTGAGGGGGGGTAGGTACCAGCCCCAGCATTTT; cdr3_aa: CASLRGGRYQPQHF
d_call: NA; v_call: TRBV14; clone_size: once; j_call: TRBJ1-2; cdr3_nt: TGTGCCAGCAGCCAAGCCCCGGGTGGAGGCGACCACTATGGCTACACCTTC; cdr3_aa: CASSQAPGGGDHYGYTF
d_call: TRBD1; v_call: TRBV6-1; clone_size: NA; j_call: TRBJ2-4; cdr3_nt: TGTGCCAGCAGCCAAGGACAGGGGTACATTCAGTACTTC; cdr3_aa: CASSQGQGYIQYF
d_call: NA; v_call: TRBV4-3; clone_size: NA; j_call: TRBJ2-1; cdr3_nt: TGCGCCAGCAGCCAAGCGGGGGGCCGCTACAATGAGCAGTTCTTC; cdr3_aa: CASSQAGGRYNEQFF
d_call: TRBD1; v_call: TRBV19; clone_size: NA; j_call: TRBJ1-6; cdr3_nt: TGTGCCAGTAGTAGGACAGGCCTTCAGTCACCCCTCCACTTT; cdr3_aa: CASSRTGLQSPLHF
d_call: NA; v_call: TRBV2; clone_size: NA; j_call: TRBJ2-7; cdr3_nt: TGTGCCAGCAGTGACCAGGGGTTAGACTACGAGCAGTACTTC; cdr3_aa: CASSDQGLDYEQYF
d_call: TRBD1; v_call: TRBV9; clone_size: few; j_call: TRBJ1-6; cdr3_nt: TGTGCCAGCAGCAGGGGACAGCTCAATTCACCCCTCCACTTT; cdr3_aa: CASSRGQLNSPLHF
d_call: TRBD1; v_call: TRBV6-1; clone_size: NA; j_call: TRBJ1-1; cdr3_nt: TGTGCCAGCAGTGCTAGGACAGGGGGTTACTTAGTGAACACTGAAGCTTTCTTT; cdr3_aa: CASSARTGGYLVNTEAFF
d_call: NA; v_call: TRBV9; clone_size: NA; j_call: TRBJ1-1; cdr3_nt: TGTGCCAGCAGCGTAGTCCCCACAGCGAACACTGAAGCTTTCTTT; cdr3_aa: CASSVVPTANTEAFF
d_call: TRBD1; v_call: TRBV2; clone_size: NA; j_call: TRBJ1-2; cdr3_nt: TGTGCCAGCACCGGACAGGGACAGGATGGCTACACCTTC; cdr3_aa: CASTGQGQDGYTF
d_call: TRBD1; v_call: TRBV9; clone_size: NA; j_call: TRBJ2-5; cdr3_nt: TGTGCCAGCAGCGTAAGGCAGGGGGCGCGGGGACAAGAGACCCAGTACTTC; cdr3_aa: CASSVRQGARGQETQYF